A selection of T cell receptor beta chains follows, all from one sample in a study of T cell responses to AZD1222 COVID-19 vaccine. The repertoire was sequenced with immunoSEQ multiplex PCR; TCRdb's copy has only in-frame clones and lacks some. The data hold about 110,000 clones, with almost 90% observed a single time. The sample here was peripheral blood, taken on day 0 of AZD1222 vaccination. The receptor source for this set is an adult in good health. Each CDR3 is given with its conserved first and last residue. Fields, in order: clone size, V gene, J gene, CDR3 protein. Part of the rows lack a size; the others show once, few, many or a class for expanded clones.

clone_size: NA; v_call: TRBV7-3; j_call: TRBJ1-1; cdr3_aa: CASSLGSTMNTEAFF
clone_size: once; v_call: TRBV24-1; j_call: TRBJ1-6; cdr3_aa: CATSGSSYNSPLHF
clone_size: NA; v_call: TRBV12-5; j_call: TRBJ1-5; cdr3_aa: CASGPGQGLIKPQHF
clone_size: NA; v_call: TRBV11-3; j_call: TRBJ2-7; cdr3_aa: CASRGTSSYEQYF
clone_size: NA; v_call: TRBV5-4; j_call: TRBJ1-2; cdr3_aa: CASSQETYGYTF
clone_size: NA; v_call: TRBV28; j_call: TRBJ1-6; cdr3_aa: CASSLPGNSPLHF
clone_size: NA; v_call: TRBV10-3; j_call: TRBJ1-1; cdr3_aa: CAISEYRGAEAFF
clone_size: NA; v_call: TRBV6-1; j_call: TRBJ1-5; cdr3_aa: CASSGRTGEGPNQPQHF
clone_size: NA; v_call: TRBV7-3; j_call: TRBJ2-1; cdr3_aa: CASSTTSGRENEQFF
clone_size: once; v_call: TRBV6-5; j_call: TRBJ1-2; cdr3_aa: CASRDRTGLNYGYTF
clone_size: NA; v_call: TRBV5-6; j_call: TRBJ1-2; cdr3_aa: CASSLAVHDPHYGYTF
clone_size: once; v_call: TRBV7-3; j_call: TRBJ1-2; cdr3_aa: CASSPTAQTMEGYTF
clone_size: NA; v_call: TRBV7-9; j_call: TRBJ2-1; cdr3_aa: CASIIPGGYNEQFF
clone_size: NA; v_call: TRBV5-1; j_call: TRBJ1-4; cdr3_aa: CASSRDRGQGEKLFF
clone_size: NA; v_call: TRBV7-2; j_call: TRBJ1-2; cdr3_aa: CASSSQTGLSYGYTF
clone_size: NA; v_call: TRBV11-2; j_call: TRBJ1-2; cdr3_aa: CASGGNYGYTF
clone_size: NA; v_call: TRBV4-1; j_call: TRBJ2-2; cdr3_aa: CASSPGTVTGELFF
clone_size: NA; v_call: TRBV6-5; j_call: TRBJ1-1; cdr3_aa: CASSYSYANTEAFF
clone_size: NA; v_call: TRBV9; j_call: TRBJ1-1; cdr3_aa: CASSVTGNTEAFF
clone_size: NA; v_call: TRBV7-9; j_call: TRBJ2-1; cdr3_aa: CASSSGTYNEQFF
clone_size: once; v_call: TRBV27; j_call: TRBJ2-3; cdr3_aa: CASSFSAGPQDTQYF
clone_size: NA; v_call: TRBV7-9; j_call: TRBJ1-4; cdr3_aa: CASSLGAGLNEKLFF